These 22 T cell receptor beta chains were sequenced from one sample in a study of CD8+CD57+ T cells in acquired aplastic anemia. Sequencing was done on patients that had shown CD8+CD57+ cell expansion by flow cytometry. According to the study, genomic DNA was the template for TCR beta VDJ and CDR3 profiling. Each CDR3 protein gets one entry after TCRdb re-called the reads with MiXCR. The data contain about 220,000 distinct CDR3 sequences, more than 45% of them singletons. Sequences were obtained from sorted CD4+, CD8+, or CD8+CD57+ T cells (not recorded which) from PBMCs. Every receptor here comes from a human donor with aplastic anemia.

For this clonotype: This sequence may be a read error, since a much larger clone differs from it by one base. The chain combines TRBV6-5 with TRBJ1-2; D remains ambiguous. The germline gives CDR1 MNHEY, CDR2 SVGAGI. The CDR3 is 12 residues long. V gave up 6 bases and J gave up 2 bases, with 7 bases separating them. CDR3 protein: CASRGWNYGYTF. CDR3 bases: TGTGCCAGCAGGGGGTGGAACTATGGCTACACCTTC.

This clonotype was detected many times. The chain recombines TRBV5-8 with TRBJ2-7, with 11 bases identical to TRBD1. Trimming at V came to 4 bases and at J to 4 bases, leaving 7 bases not matched to a gene. The CDR3 contains 15 residues. CDR1 is SGHTS, CDR2 YDEGEE, per germline. CDR3 sequence: CASSPPGQGVYEQYF. In nucleotides, the CDR3 is TGTGCCAGCAGCCCGCCGGGACAGGGGGTTTACGAGCAGTACTTC.

The genes are TRBV5-1 and TRBJ2-2; D may correspond to TRBD1 or TRBD2 (5 bases each). Germline V CDR1 and CDR2: SGHRS, YFSETQ. CDR3 size: 14 residues. Trimming left V 2 bases short and J 7 bases short, with 12 bases between. The CDR3 nucleotides are TGCGCCAGCAGCTTCGGTGGGACGATCGGGGAGCTGTTTTTT. Translation gives CASSFGGTIGELFF.

The rearrangement joins TRBV5-1 to TRBJ2-7; tentatively, D is TRBD1 or TRBD2 (5 bases each). Trimming cost V 0 bases and J 3 bases, with 10 bases left between them. CDR1 and CDR2 (germline): SGHRS, YFSETQ. This CDR3 comprises 14 residues. The CDR3 DNA sequence: TGCGCCAGCAGCTTGGCCCTGGGGGACTACGAGCAGTACTTC. This encodes CASSLALGDYEQYF.

The chain uses TRBV9 and TRBJ1-1; D gene unclear. The CDR3 length is 13 residues. Germline assignment: CDR1 SGDLS and CDR2 YYNGEE. Trimming cost V 0 bases and J 6 bases, with 9 bases left between them. CDR3 DNA sequence: TGTGCCAGCAGCGTAGGGGGAGACGCTGAAGCTTTCTTT. Protein: CASSVGGDAEAFF.

V is TRBV20-1 and J is TRBJ2-7; 14 bases map to TRBD2. Germline-derived CDR1 and CDR2 are DFQATT and SNEGSKA (reference sequence). The V gene end was trimmed by 6 bases and the J gene end by 4 bases; junction bases not matched to a gene: 11. The CDR3 covers 16 residues. The CDR3 spells CSAGQTSGRERYEQYF. Written as DNA, the CDR3 is TGCAGTGCCGGACAGACTAGCGGGAGGGAGAGGTACGAGCAGTACTTC.

The J gene is TRBJ1-1, the V gene TRBV12-3 or TRBV12-4; no clear D. CDR3 length equals 14 residues. V was cut by 7 bases and J by 5 bases, with 17 bases left in between. This CDR3 is CASTFPGRLTEAFF. The DNA for the CDR3 is TGTGCCAGCACCTTCCCCGGGCGCCTAACTGAAGCTTTCTTT.

A few counts support this clonotype. This chain links TRBV7-3 with TRBJ2-7; 8 nucleotides match TRBD1. J gave up 5 bases and V 2 bases, and 5 bases lay outside the gene matches. CDR1 is SGHTA, CDR2 FQGTGA, per germline. The CDR3 runs 14 residues. The CDR3 protein is CASSLVPGGDEQYF. The DNA for the CDR3 is TGTGCCAGCAGCTTAGTACCAGGGGGCGACGAGCAGTACTTC.

Concerning this clonotype: This could be a read error, since a much larger clone is one nucleotide away. This chain uses TRBV5-1 with TRBJ2-1; D is undetermined. The CDR3 spans 14 residues. The V gene's germline CDR1 is SGHRS and CDR2 YFSETQ. The CDR3 protein is CASSLSPGRNERFF. Written as DNA, the CDR3 is TGCGCCAGCAGCTTGAGCCCCGGAAGGAATGAGCGGTTCTTC.

V is TRBV28 and J is TRBJ2-3; TRBD2 aligns across 13 bases. The CDR3 loop spans 19 amino acids. Per the germline V gene, CDR1 is MDHEN and CDR2 is SYDVKM. The V gene end was trimmed by 4 bases and the J gene end by 2 bases; junction bases not matched to a gene: 12. The CDR3, as DNA: TGTGCCAGCAGTTCGAAAGAGACTAGCGGGAGGTCCTACACAGATACGCAGTATTTT. Its translation: CASSSKETSGRSYTDTQYF.

This clonotype was counted many times. The chain joins TRBV6-1 to TRBJ2-2; TRBD2 aligns across 8 bases. J was trimmed by 1 base and V by 2 bases; bases with no gene match: 0. Germline CDR1 reads MNHNS; CDR2 reads SASEGT. The CDR3 spans 15 residues. DNA for the CDR3: TGTGCCAGCAGTGAACTAGCGGGGAACACCGGGGAGCTGTTTTTT. Protein sequence: CASSELAGNTGELFF.

This clonotype was counted at least ten times. The rearrangement links TRBV20-1 to TRBJ2-7, with 11 bases lining up with TRBD2. CDR3 length: 14 residues. The germline gives CDR1 DFQATT, CDR2 SNEGSKA (reference sequence). J lost 6 bases, V lost 2 bases, and 6 bases had no gene match. This CDR3 reads CSARSLAGGREQYF. The DNA of the CDR3 is TGCAGTGCTAGATCGCTAGCGGGAGGACGCGAGCAGTACTTC.

The V and J genes are TRBV19 and TRBJ2-7; TRBD1 aligns across 11 bases. The length of the CDR3 is 15 residues. With V trimmed by 10 bases and J by 5 bases, 13 bases remained unmatched. CDR1 and CDR2 (germline): LNHDA, SQIVND (reference sequence). The DNA for the CDR3 is TGTGCCAACCTACCCCCGGGACAGGGGGTCGACGAGCAGTACTTC. Encoded protein: CANLPPGQGVDEQYF.

The chain links TRBV7-9 to TRBJ1-5, with a possible D match to TRBD1 (6 bases). Germline lookup yields CDR1 SEHNR and CDR2 FQNEAQ (reference sequence). The CDR3 is 14 residues long. The V gene lost 5 bases and the J gene lost 3 bases, with 11 bases spanning the gap. CDR3 sequence reads: CASSEDRYNQPQHF. CDR3 DNA: TGTGCCAGCAGCGAAGACAGGTACAATCAGCCCCAGCATTTT.

The V gene is TRBV7-3, the J gene TRBJ2-7; 8 bases match TRBD2. Per germline, CDR1 SGHTA and CDR2 FQGTGA. V lost 5 bases and J lost 5; bases outside the gene matches: 5. The CDR3 sequence is 13 residues long. The DNA for the CDR3 is TGTGCCAGCAGCCCGGGGGGGTACAACGAGCAGTACTTC. The encoded protein is CASSPGGYNEQYF.

The V and J genes are TRBV15 and TRBJ1-2; tentative D call: TRBD1 (6 bases). Germline V gene sequence: CDR1 LNHNV, CDR2 YYDKDF (reference sequence). V lost 0 bases and J 14 bases, leaving 16 bases between the germline ends. CDR3 size: 13 residues. CDR3: CATSRDLDSGLTF. For the CDR3, the DNA is TGTGCCACCAGCAGAGATTTGGACAGCGGCCTGACCTTC.

This clonotype was detected ten times or more. V gene TRBV10-1 combines with J gene TRBJ1-5; D gene ambiguous. The CDR3 covers 14 residues. The germline V gene has CDR1 WNHNN and CDR2 SYGVQD (reference sequence). V was clipped by 1 base and J by 3 bases, with 7 bases between them. The CDR3 coding sequence is TGCGCCAGCAGTGAGTGGCGGATCAATCAGCCCCAGCATTTT. Its protein is CASSEWRINQPQHF.

This clonotype has just a few counts. This chain uses TRBV27 with TRBJ1-6, with TRBD1 as a possible D gene (5 bases). The CDR3 covers 13 residues. Deletions cut 8 bases from V and 4 bases from J, with 9 bases between. Germline-derived CDR1 and CDR2 are MNHEY and SMNVEV (reference sequence). The CDR3 protein is CASGDFYNSPLHF. The CDR3 DNA sequence: TGTGCCAGCGGGGACTTTTATAATTCACCCCTCCACTTT.

The chain links TRBV19 to TRBJ1-2; the D gene is possibly TRBD1 (5 bases). The germline CDR1 and CDR2 sequences are LNHDA and SQIVND (reference sequence). V shed 5 bases and J shed 0 bases, with 13 bases lying between them. This CDR3 contains 15 residues. CDR3 DNA: TGTGCCAGTAGTTTGCAGGGCGCGTCTAACTATGGCTACACCTTC. Its translation: CASSLQGASNYGYTF. Drawing the rest from reference TRBV19 and TRBJ1-2, the complete variable domain is DGGITQSPKYLFRKEGQNVTLSCEQNLNHDAMYWYRQDPGQGLRLIYYSQIVNDFQKGDIAEGYSVSREKKESFPLTVTSAQKNPTAFYLCASSLQGASNYGYTFGSGTRLTVV.

This chain connects TRBV7-2 to TRBJ1-2, with D hard to call. The CDR3 extends over 13 amino acids. From germline, CDR1 is SGHTA and CDR2 FQGNSA. V was cut by 4 bases and J by 8 bases, with 14 bases left in between. The CDR3 region is CASSSGPGLGYTF. The CDR3 DNA sequence: TGTGCCAGCAGCTCTGGTCCGGGGTTAGGCTACACCTTC.

The chain has TRBV2 and TRBJ2-3; TRBD2 matches 8 bases. The V and J ends lost 3 bases and 2 bases, in that order; junction bases with no gene match: 7. Germline CDR1 SNHLY, CDR2 FYNNEI. The CDR3 is 16 amino acids. CDR3 residues: CASSDGGAGVTDTQYF. The CDR3 DNA sequence: TGTGCCAGCAGTGACGGGGGAGCGGGAGTCACAGATACGCAGTATTTT.

Ten or more counts support this clonotype. This chain uses TRBV19 with TRBJ2-3; D is undetermined. Between the trimmed V and J ends, which lost 2 bases and 4 bases, there was a span of 7 bases. Germline CDR1 and CDR2: LNHDA and SQIVND (reference sequence). CDR3 length: 13 residues. CDR3 nucleotide sequence: TGTGCCAGTAGTATATGGTTCGCAGATACGCAGTATTTT. As protein: CASSIWFADTQYF. The variable domain in full, completed from reference TRBV19 and TRBJ2-3, reads DGGITQSPKYLFRKEGQNVTLSCEQNLNHDAMYWYRQDPGQGLRLIYYSQIVNDFQKGDIAEGYSVSREKKESFPLTVTSAQKNPTAFYLCASSIWFADTQYFGPGTRLTVL.